The clone carrying this TCR beta chain was observed a handful of times. TCRdb used MiXCR to reprocess the 5' RACE reads, holding one entry per CDR3 protein. The sample carries about 54,000 distinct CDR3 sequences, more than 15% recorded once. The CDR3 consists of 15 residues. Germline V gives CDR1 SGHKS, CDR2 YYEKEE (reference sequence). Trimming cost V 4 bases and J 0 bases, with 11 bases left between them. The sample was naive CD4+ T cells sorted from blood. The subset is: naive CD4+ T cells, CD4+CD45RA+CD25-. This chain links TRBV5-5 with TRBJ2-1; D is possibly TRBD2 (5 bases). The clonotype originates from a female donor with breast cancer. The CDR3 DNA sequence: TGTGCCAGCAGCCGGACGGGGAACTCCTACAATGAGCAGTTCTTC. This codes for CASSRTGNSYNEQFF.